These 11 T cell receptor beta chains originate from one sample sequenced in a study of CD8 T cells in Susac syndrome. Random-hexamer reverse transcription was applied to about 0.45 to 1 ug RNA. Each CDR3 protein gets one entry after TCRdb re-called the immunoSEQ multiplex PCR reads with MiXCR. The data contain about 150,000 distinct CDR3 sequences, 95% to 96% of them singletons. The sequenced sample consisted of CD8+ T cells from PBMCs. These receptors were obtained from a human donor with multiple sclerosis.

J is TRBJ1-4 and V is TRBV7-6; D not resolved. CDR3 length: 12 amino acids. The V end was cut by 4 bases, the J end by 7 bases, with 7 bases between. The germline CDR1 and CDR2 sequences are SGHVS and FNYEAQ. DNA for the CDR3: TGTGCCAGCAGCTCCAATTCTGAAAAACTGTTTTTT. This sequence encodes CASSSNSEKLFF.

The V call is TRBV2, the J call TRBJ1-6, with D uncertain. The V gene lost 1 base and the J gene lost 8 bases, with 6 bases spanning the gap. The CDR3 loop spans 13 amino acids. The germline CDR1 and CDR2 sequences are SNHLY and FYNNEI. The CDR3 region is CASSEGIHSPLHF. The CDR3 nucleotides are TGTGCCAGCAGTGAAGGGATCCATTCACCCCTCCACTTT.

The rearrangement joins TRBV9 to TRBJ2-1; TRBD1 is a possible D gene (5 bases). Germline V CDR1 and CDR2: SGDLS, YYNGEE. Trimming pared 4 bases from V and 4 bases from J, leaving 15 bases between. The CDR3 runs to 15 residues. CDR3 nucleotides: TGTGCCAGCAGCCCCCAGGGTCACCCGTACAATGAGCAGTTCTTC. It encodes CASSPQGHPYNEQFF.

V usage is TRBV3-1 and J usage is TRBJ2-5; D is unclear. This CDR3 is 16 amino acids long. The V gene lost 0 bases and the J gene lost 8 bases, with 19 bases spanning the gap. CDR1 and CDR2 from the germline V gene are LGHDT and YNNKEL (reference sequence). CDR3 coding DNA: TGTGCCAGCAGCCAAGATATCGAGGCCGCCCTTGGAACCCAGTACTTC. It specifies CASSQDIEAALGTQYF.

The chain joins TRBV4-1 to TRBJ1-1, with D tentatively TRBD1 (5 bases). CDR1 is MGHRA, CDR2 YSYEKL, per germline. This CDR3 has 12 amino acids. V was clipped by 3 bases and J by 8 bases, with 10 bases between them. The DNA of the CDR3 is TGCGCCAGCAGCCAGGGGGGGAGGGAAGCTTTCTTT. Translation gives CASSQGGREAFF.

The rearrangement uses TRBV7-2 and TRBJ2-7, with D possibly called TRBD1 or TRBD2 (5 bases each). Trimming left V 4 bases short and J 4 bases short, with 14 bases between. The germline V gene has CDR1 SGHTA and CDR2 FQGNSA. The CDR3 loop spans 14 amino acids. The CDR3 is CASSSYGAHYEQYF. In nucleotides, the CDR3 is TGTGCCAGCAGCTCCTACGGGGCTCATTACGAGCAGTACTTC.

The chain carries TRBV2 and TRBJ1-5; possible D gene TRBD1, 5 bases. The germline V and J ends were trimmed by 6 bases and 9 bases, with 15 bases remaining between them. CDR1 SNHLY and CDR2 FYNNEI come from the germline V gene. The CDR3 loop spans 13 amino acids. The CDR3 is CASSPPQGRPQHF. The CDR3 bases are TGTGCCAGCAGCCCCCCCCAGGGCAGGCCCCAGCATTTT.

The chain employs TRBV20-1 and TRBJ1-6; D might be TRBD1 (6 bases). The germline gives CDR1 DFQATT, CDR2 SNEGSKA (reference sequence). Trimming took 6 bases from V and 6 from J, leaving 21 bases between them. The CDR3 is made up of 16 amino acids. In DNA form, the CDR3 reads TGCAGTGCCAAAGGGGGGGGCGATTGGTTTAATTCACCCCTCCACTTT. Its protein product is CSAKGGGDWFNSPLHF.

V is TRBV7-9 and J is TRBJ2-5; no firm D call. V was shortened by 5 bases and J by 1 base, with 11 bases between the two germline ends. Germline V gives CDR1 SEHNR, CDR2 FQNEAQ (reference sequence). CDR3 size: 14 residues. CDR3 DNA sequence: TGTGCCAGCAGCCCGAGTGATTCCCAAGAGACCCAGTACTTC. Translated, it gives CASSPSDSQETQYF.

The CDR3, as DNA: TGTGCCAGCAGTCCCGACAGGGAGGTTTCGTACGAGCAGTACGTC. Its protein product is CASSPDREVSYEQYV. The rearrangement links TRBV28 to TRBJ2-7, with D tentatively TRBD1 (7 bases). V gave up 5 bases and J gave up 4 bases, with 18 bases separating them. The CDR3 extends over 15 amino acids. Germline values: CDR1 MDHEN, CDR2 SYDVKM.

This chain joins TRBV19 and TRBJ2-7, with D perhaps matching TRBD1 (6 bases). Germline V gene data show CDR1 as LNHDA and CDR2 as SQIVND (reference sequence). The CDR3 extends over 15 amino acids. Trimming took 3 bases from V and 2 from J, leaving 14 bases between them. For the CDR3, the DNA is TGTGCCAGTAGTATCTCGACAGGCCCTGCCTACGAGCAGTACTTC. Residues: CASSISTGPAYEQYF.